This T cell receptor (beta chain) was sequenced in a study of blood T cells in healthy people across ages. Study in general: Using template switching, researchers captured about one barcoded beta molecule for each two T cells. Findings of the study overall: Unsorted PBMC material precluded a definitive naive versus antigen-experienced comparison.

This clonotype has just a few counts. As yet, its antigen is unknown. V lost 0 bases and J 6 bases, leaving 8 bases between the germline ends. Germline V gene data show CDR1 as SGHDN and CDR2 as FVKESK. The CDR3 consists of 14 residues. A second PCR, run for about 7 to 11 cycles, used a sample-barcoded 5' primer plus a J-beta primer mix. Every cDNA was tagged by a template-switch adaptor with 12 random nucleotides. TCRdb used MiXCR to reprocess the 5' RACE reads, holding one entry per CDR3 protein. This table holds around 1,100,000 distinct CDR3 sequences, 35% to 40% found once. The study recruited healthy Caucasian donors from Russia who were aged roughly 6 to 100.

The sequencing input was blood. The rearrangement joins TRBV14 to TRBJ2-2; D is ambiguous. The sequence came from a young man in good health. The CDR3 DNA follows: TGTGCCAGCAGCCAAGAATTTGGGTCCGGGGAGCTGTTTTTT. Its protein product is CASSQEFGSGELFF.